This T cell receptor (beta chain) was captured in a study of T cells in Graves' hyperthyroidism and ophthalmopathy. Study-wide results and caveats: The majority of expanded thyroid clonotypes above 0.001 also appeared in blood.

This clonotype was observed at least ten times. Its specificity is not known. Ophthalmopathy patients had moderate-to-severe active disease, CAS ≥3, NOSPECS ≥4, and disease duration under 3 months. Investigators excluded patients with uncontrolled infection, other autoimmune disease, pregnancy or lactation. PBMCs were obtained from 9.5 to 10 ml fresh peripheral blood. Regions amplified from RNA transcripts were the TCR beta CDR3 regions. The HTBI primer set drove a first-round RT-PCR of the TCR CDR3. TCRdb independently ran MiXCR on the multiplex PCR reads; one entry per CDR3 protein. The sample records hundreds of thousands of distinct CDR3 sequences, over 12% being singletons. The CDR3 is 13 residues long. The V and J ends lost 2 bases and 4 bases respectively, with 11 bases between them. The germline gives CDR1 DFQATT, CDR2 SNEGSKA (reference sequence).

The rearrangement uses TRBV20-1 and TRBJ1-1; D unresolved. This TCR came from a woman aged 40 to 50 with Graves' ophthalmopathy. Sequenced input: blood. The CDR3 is CSARRQAGTEAFF. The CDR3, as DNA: TGCAGTGCTAGAAGGCAGGCGGGCACTGAAGCTTTCTTT.